The 12 T cell receptor beta chains below were found in one sample sequenced in a study of shared clonotypes between healthy human individuals. Here immunoSEQ multiplex PCR was the method, and the copy in TCRdb shows in-frame clones only, minus some. The sample carries about 1 million clones, approximately 68% recorded once. The sequenced sample consisted of memory CD4+ T cells sorted from blood. This sample's subset: CD45RA-negative fraction. The receptor source for this set is a man younger than 30 in good health.

The chain has TRBV12-5 and TRBJ2-6; D is possibly TRBD1 or TRBD2 (5 bases each). Trimming stripped 0 bases from V and 0 bases from J, with 9 bases between. Germline V gene sequence: CDR1 LGHNT, CDR2 FRNRAP. This CDR3 has 17 amino acids. As DNA, the CDR3 is TGTGCTAGTGGTTTGGTATCGGGACCCTCTGGGGCCAACGTCCTGACTTTC. This encodes CASGLVSGPSGANVLTF.

The chain links TRBV7-3 to TRBJ2-1; tentatively, D is TRBD2 (7 bases). Germline-derived CDR1 and CDR2 are SGHTA and FQGTGA. The V and J ends lost 2 bases and 7 bases respectively, with 15 bases between them. The CDR3 length is 15 residues. CDR3 region: CASSLGGGAKNEQFF. DNA of the CDR3: TGTGCCAGCAGCTTAGGAGGGGGGGCCAAGAATGAGCAGTTCTTC.

The chain combines TRBV19 with TRBJ2-1, with 12 bases matching TRBD1. The J segment lost 7 bases and the V segment lost 7 bases, leaving 5 bases of the junction unmatched. The CDR3 contains 14 residues. Germline lookup yields CDR1 LNHDA and CDR2 SQIVND (reference sequence). The CDR3 nucleotides read TGTGCCAGTATCGGGACAGGGGGCAAGAATGAGCAGTTCTTC. Translated: CASIGTGGKNEQFF.

The gene calls are TRBV6-5 and TRBJ2-2; no definite D call. This CDR3 is 13 amino acids long. V was shortened by 5 bases and J by 2 bases, with 6 bases between the two germline ends. Germline V gives CDR1 MNHEY, CDR2 SVGAGI. CDR3: CASSLTNTGELFF. The CDR3 DNA reads TGTGCCAGCAGTCTTACCAACACCGGGGAGCTGTTTTTT.

This clone was observed a handful of times. This chain connects TRBV5-1 to TRBJ1-6; 7 bases match TRBD1. This CDR3 has 17 residues. With 4 bases clipped from V and 0 bases from J, the junction kept 7 bases outside the gene matches. Germline V gives CDR1 SGHRS, CDR2 YFSETQ. The CDR3 spells CASSPTGTSSYNSPLHF. The CDR3 DNA reads TGCGCCAGCAGCCCGACAGGGACGAGCTCCTATAATTCACCCCTCCACTTT.

The CDR3 DNA reads as TGTGCCTGGAGTTCCACTTTAAGGGCCTCCTACAATGAGCAGTTCTTC. It yields the protein CAWSSTLRASYNEQFF. V usage is TRBV30 and J usage is TRBJ2-1; D uncertain. Per the germline V gene, CDR1 is GTSNPN and CDR2 is SVGIG (reference sequence). This CDR3 comprises 16 residues. The germline V and J ends were trimmed by 2 bases and 0 bases, with 14 bases remaining between them.

This clone was seen a few times. This sample includes further DNA sequences coding for the same CDR3. This chain joins TRBV5-4 and TRBJ1-1, with D tentatively TRBD1 (5 bases). Germline values: CDR1 SGHNT, CDR2 YYREEE (reference sequence). The CDR3 is 14 amino acids. The V gene lost 0 bases and the J gene lost 1 base, with 7 bases spanning the gap. CDR3 coding DNA: TGTGCCAGCAGCTTGGGCGGGGCGAACACTGAAGCTTTCTTT. Protein: CASSLGGANTEAFF.

The J gene is TRBJ2-1, the V gene TRBV5-1; D unresolved. The CDR3 length is 11 residues. Trimming removed 4 bases at V and 5 bases at J, with 4 bases between. Germline CDR1 SGHRS, CDR2 YFSETQ. The CDR3 loop is CASSQNNEQFF. The CDR3 region has the DNA TGCGCCAGCAGCCAGAACAATGAGCAGTTCTTC.

The J gene is TRBJ1-3, the V gene TRBV7-2, with D possibly TRBD1 on 6 matching bases. The CDR3 loop spans 15 amino acids. Germline CDR1 SGHTA, CDR2 FQGNSA. With 1 base removed from V and 5 bases from J, the gap between germline ends came to 12 bases. CDR3 region: CASSLDQGLRNTIYF. CDR3 coding DNA: TGTGCCAGCAGCTTAGACCAGGGGCTTAGAAACACCATATATTTT. The whole variable domain, filled in from reference TRBV7-2 and TRBJ1-3, reads GAGVSQSPSNKVTEKGKDVELRCDPISGHTALYWYRQSLGQGLEFLIYFQGNSAPDKSGLPSDRFSAERTGGSVSTLTIQRTQQEDSAVYLCASSLDQGLRNTIYFGEGSWLTVV.

Details on this clone: The same CDR3 arises from other DNA sequences in this sample as well. The J gene is TRBJ1-3, the V gene TRBV28; weak D call: TRBD1 (5 bases). Per germline, CDR1 MDHEN and CDR2 SYDVKM. V was pared by 1 base and J by 4 bases, with 8 bases between. The CDR3 has 14 residues. The CDR3: CASSLYRSGNTIYF. CDR3 DNA: TGTGCCAGCAGTTTATACAGGTCAGGAAACACCATATATTTT.

This chain uses TRBV4-1 with TRBJ2-7; 12 positions agree with TRBD2. Germline assignment: CDR1 MGHRA and CDR2 YSYEKL. Unmatched junction bases numbered 12, after V lost 0 bases and J lost 6 bases. The CDR3 is 18 residues long. The chain's CDR3 is CASSQETSGGPIGVEQYF. CDR3 sequence (DNA): TGCGCCAGCAGCCAAGAAACTAGCGGGGGGCCCATTGGTGTCGAGCAGTACTTC.

This chain joins TRBV10-2 and TRBJ1-6; possibly TRBD1 for D (6 bases). This CDR3 region has 15 residues. Germline V gene data show CDR1 as WSHSY and CDR2 as SAAADI. The germline V and J ends were trimmed by 6 bases and 0 bases, with 9 bases remaining between them. This chain's CDR3 is CASREQGSYNSPLHF. The CDR3, as DNA: TGCGCCAGCAGGGAACAGGGCTCCTATAATTCACCCCTCCACTTT.